This T cell receptor (beta chain) stems from a study of blood T cell repertoires in COVID-19. The data were produced by immunoSEQ multiplex PCR, yet TCRdb's version contains in-frame clones alone and is incomplete. This table holds about 250,000 clones, 70% to 85% found once. The V and J ends lost 1 base and 0 bases respectively, with 13 bases between them. Germline V gives CDR1 LGHNA, CDR2 YNFKEQ. This CDR3 has 17 amino acids. Sample: peripheral blood. This chain connects TRBV4-2 to TRBJ1-3, with D tentatively TRBD1 (5 bases). The clonotype was recovered from a man aged 80 or over with acute or convalescent COVID-19. CDR3 coding DNA: TGTGCCAGCAGCCAAGTGGGGCAGCTGAGCTCTGGAAACACCATATATTTT. It yields the protein CASSQVGQLSSGNTIYF.